Following are 14 T cell receptor beta chains from one sample sequenced in a study of blood T cells in healthy people across ages (dated by TCRdb to between 2014 and 2016). The library was made by 5' RACE. The sample was run on an Illumina HiSeq 2500. A second PCR of roughly 7 to 11 cycles was performed with a sample-barcoded 5' primer and a J-beta primer mix. Through fastp at Q25 and MiXCR, TCRdb rebuilt clones from the public reads, retaining in-frame beta chains. Under each unique CDR3 protein, matching rows form one entry showing the most common genes and DNA. The sample includes hundreds of thousands of distinct CDR3 sequences, with 25% to 30% observed a single time. The ten top clones hold around 15% of the sample. Sequenced: blood. All receptors derive from a woman older than 75 in good health.

This clonotype has at least ten counts. The chain couples TRBV6-2 or TRBV6-3 to TRBJ1-1, with unresolved D. The V end was cut by 4 bases, the J end by 3 bases, with 12 bases between. Germline V gives CDR1 MNHEY, CDR2 SVGEGT. There are 14 residues in the CDR3. CDR3 residues: CASSSGNLYTEAFF. The DNA for the CDR3 is TGTGCCAGCAGTTCGGGGAATCTGTACACTGAAGCTTTCTTT.

The CDR3 reads CASSIFSGEQFF. For the CDR3, the DNA is TGTGCCAGTAGTATTTTTAGCGGTGAGCAGTTCTTC. This rearrangement joins TRBV19 to TRBJ2-1; D is possibly TRBD2 (6 bases). V was pared by 3 bases and J by 9 bases, with 9 bases between. The V gene's germline CDR1 is LNHDA and CDR2 SQIVND (reference sequence). This CDR3 has 12 residues.

This clonotype was observed once. This chain joins TRBV2 and TRBJ2-1; 10 bases are shared with TRBD1. Trimming at V came to 0 bases and at J to 7 bases, leaving 6 bases not matched to a gene. This CDR3 is built from 16 residues. Germline V CDR1 and CDR2: SNHLY, FYNNEI. CDR3 coding DNA: TGTGCCAGCAGTGAAGCGCCCCGACAGGGGGCAAATGAGCAGTTCTTC. Translated, it gives CASSEAPRQGANEQFF.

There are many counts of this clonotype. Mismatch with germline at one junction end may stem from a read error. The J gene is TRBJ2-3, the V gene TRBV4-1, with a weak D call TRBD1 (5 bases). The CDR3 covers 14 residues. Germline CDR1 reads MGHRA; CDR2 reads YSYEKL. The CDR3 region is CASSQVGTTDTQYF. For the CDR3, the DNA is TGTGCCAGCTCACAGGTGGGAACCACAGATACGCAGTATTTT.

The chain uses TRBV20-1 and TRBJ2-1; 11 nucleotides match TRBD2. The J segment lost 4 bases and the V segment lost 1 base, leaving 12 bases of the junction unmatched. Germline V CDR1 and CDR2: DFQATT, SNEGSKA (reference sequence). The length of the CDR3 is 18 residues. The CDR3 is CSARATSGSLGAYNEQFF. In DNA form, the CDR3 reads TGCAGTGCTAGAGCAACTAGCGGGAGTTTGGGGGCGTACAATGAGCAGTTCTTC.

This chain uses TRBV6-1 with TRBJ2-1, with TRBD2 matching over 14 bases. This CDR3 is 18 amino acids long. Germline V lookup: CDR1 MNHNS, CDR2 SASEGT. V trimming: 2 bases; J trimming: 14 bases; junction bases outside the gene matches: 17. CDR3 sequence: CASSETWTSGRTSHPEFF. The CDR3 nucleotides are TGTGCCAGCAGTGAAACATGGACTAGCGGGAGGACCTCACACCCGGAGTTCTTC.

CDR3: CASSEDRSGTHEQYF. The DNA of the CDR3 is TGTGCCAGCAGCGAGGACAGGTCCGGAACCCACGAGCAGTACTTC. The chain combines TRBV6-1 with TRBJ2-4; TRBD1 matches at 7 bases. The J call may be in error: the DNA end matches TRBJ2-7 better. This CDR3 region has 15 residues. Looked up from germline, CDR1 is MNHNS and CDR2 is SASEGT.

With respect to this clonotype: A junction boundary mismatches the germline segment, possibly from a read error. The rearrangement links TRBV12-3 or TRBV12-4 to TRBJ2-3; D gene uncertain. The CDR3 is 15 amino acids. The CDR3 nucleotides read TGTGCCAGCACACCCGGGCAGGTGAGAACAGATACACAGTATTTT. Its protein is CASTPGQVRTDTQYF.

V and J are TRBV12-3 or TRBV12-4 and TRBJ1-6; no clear D gene. Trimming removed 10 bases at V and 6 bases at J, with 13 bases between. This CDR3 contains 13 residues. CDR3 sequence: CATRRGFNSPLHF. CDR3 bases: TGTGCCACACGAAGAGGGTTTAATTCACCCCTCCACTTT.

As for this clonotype: A single base separates this from a much larger clone, so it may be a read error. This chain uses TRBV11-2 with TRBJ2-1, with a possible D match to TRBD2 (6 bases). CDR3 size: 15 residues. Germline-derived CDR1 and CDR2 are SGHAT and FQNNGV. CDR3: CTSSLDPLARDEQFF. The DNA of the CDR3 is TGTACCAGCAGCTTAGATCCACTAGCTCGGGATGAGCAGTTCTTC.

The chain couples TRBV7-2 to TRBJ2-7, with D perhaps TRBD1 or TRBD2 (5 bases each). The J call is doubtful: the DNA matches TRBJ2-5 better. The CDR3 loop spans 12 amino acids. Germline V gene sequence: CDR1 SGHTA, CDR2 FQGNSA. The CDR3 protein is CATGERGETQYF. The CDR3 coding sequence is TGTGCCACCGGGGAAAGGGGAGAGACCCAGTACTTC.

Turning to this clonotype: This could be a read error, since a much larger clone is one nucleotide away. The gene calls are TRBV21-1 and TRBJ2-7. TRBV21-1 corresponds to a pseudogene. The CDR3 has 13 residues. In DNA form, the CDR3 reads TGTGCCAGCGGTATACCTTGCTCCTACGAGCAGTACTTC. It is translated as CASGIPCSYEQYF.

This clonotype was detected ten times or more. V and J are TRBV10-3 and TRBJ2-1; D call uncertain. Germline V gene data show CDR1 as ENHRY and CDR2 as SYGVKD. Trimming shortened V by 4 bases and J by 6 bases, and 13 bases separated the two germline ends. The CDR3 covers 14 residues. The CDR3 nucleotides read TGTGCCATCAGTGCAATAGGGTTTGGCAATGAGCAGTTCTTC. This encodes CAISAIGFGNEQFF.

As DNA, the CDR3 is TGCGCCAGCGGCTCTACCACCCTGGCCAGGGGACCAACCGATAGAAACTATGGCTACACCTTC. Encoded protein: CASGSTTLARGPTDRNYGYTF. The rearrangement links TRBV4-1 to TRBJ1-2, with D tentatively TRBD1 (6 bases). Trimming stripped 8 bases from V and 2 bases from J, with 36 bases between. CDR1 is MGHRA, CDR2 YSYEKL, per germline. The CDR3 has 21 amino acids.